This T cell receptor beta chain derives from a study of memory CD4+ T cells and cytomegalovirus serostatus. Study as a whole: Of the healthy Belgian adults, 9 or 10 were CMV seropositive and about two dozen seronegative.

Germline loops: CDR1 SGHVS, CDR2 FNYEAQ. The length of the CDR3 is 12 residues. Trimming took 5 bases from V and 5 from J; bases not matched to a gene: 0. Single viable CD3+CD4+CD8-CD45RO+ cells were sorted as the memory CD4+ T cells. The assay was immunoSEQ multiplex PCR, and TCRdb's table has in-frame clones only and misses some. The sample carries over 65,000 clones, around 78% recorded once. The receptor comes from an adult in good health and CMV-seropositive. The sequenced material came from memory CD4+ T cells from blood. This chain joins TRBV7-6 and TRBJ2-5; the match to TRBD1 covers 9 bases. The CDR3 reads CASSGTGETQYF. DNA of the CDR3: TGTGCCAGCAGCGGGACAGGGGAGACCCAGTACTTC.